This T cell receptor (beta chain) was profiled in a study of control samples from healthy donors and cancer patients. Sequenced by immunoSEQ multiplex PCR; TCRdb stores in-frame clones only, minus some. The table includes about 71,000 clones, around nine tenths detected once. CDR1 is MNHNS and CDR2 is SASEGT in the germline V gene. V was clipped by 3 bases and J by 2 bases; unmatched bases: 4. The CDR3 is made up of 16 amino acids. The receptor's source is a man in his 60s with lung cancer. Sequences were obtained from PBMCs. V usage is TRBV6-1 and J usage is TRBJ1-3, with 10 bases fitting TRBD1. The CDR3: CASSEDRGGPGNTIYF. The CDR3 DNA reads as TGTGCCAGCAGTGAGGACAGGGGGGGCCCTGGAAACACCATATATTTT.